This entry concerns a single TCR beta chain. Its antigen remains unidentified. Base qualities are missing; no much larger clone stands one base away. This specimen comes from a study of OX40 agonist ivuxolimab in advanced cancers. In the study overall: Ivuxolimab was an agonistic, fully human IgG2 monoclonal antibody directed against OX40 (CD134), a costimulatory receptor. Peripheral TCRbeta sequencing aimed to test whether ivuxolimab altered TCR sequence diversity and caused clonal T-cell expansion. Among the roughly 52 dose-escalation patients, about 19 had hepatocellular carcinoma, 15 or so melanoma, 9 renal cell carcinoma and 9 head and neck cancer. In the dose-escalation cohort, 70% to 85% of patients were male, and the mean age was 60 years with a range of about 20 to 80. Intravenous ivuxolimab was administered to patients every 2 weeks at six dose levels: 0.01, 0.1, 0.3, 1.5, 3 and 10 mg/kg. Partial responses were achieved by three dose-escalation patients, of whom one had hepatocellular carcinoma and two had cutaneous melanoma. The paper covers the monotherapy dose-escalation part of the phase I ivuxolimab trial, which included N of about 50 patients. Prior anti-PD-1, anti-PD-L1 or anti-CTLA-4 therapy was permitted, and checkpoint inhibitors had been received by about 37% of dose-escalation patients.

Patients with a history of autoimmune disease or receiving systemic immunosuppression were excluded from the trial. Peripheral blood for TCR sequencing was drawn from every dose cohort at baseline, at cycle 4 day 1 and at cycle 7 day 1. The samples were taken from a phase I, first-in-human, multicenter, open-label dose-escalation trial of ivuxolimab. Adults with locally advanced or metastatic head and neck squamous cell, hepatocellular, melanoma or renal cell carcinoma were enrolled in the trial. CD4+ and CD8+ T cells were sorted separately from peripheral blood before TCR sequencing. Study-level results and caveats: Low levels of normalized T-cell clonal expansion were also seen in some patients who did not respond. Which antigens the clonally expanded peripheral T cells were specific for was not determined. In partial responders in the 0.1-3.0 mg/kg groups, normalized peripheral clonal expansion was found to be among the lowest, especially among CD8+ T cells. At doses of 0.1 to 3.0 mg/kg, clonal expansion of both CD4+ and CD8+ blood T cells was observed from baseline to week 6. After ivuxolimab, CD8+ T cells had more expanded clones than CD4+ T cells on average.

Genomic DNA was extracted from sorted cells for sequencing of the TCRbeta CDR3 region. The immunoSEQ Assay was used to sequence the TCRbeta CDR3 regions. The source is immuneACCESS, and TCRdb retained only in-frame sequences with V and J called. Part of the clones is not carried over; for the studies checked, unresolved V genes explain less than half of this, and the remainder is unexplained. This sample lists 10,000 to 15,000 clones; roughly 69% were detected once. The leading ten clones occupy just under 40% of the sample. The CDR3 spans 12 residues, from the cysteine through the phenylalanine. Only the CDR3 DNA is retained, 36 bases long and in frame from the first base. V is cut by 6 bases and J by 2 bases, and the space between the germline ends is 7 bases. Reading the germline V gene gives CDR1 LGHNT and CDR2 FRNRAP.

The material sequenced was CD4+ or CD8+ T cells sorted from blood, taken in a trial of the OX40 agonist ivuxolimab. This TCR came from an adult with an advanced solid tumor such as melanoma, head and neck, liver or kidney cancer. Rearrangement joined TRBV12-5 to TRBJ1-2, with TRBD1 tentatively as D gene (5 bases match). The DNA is TGTGCTAGTGGCGACAGAAACTATGGCTACACCTTC. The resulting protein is CASGDRNYGYTF.